This T cell receptor (beta chain) originates from a study of blood T cell repertoires in COVID-19. About the study: T cells, B-cell-depleted T cells, or PBMCs supplied cDNA or gDNA.

This CDR3 is 18 amino acids long. With 3 bases clipped from V and 0 bases from J, the junction kept 11 bases outside the gene matches. Germline CDR1 reads SGHNT; CDR2 reads YYREEE (reference sequence). Original methodology: Amplifying reference gene primers gave estimates of nucleated cell counts. Using immunoSEQ multiplex PCR, the repertoire was profiled, and TCRdb retains in-frame clones only, with some absent. The V and J calls and clone size come from that table; D and trimming were worked out from the DNA. The table includes fewer than 500,000 clones, around 88% detected once. This chain links TRBV5-4 with TRBJ2-2, with 7 bases lining up with TRBD2. This TCR came from a woman aged 30 to 39 with acute or convalescent COVID-19. Sequencing was carried out using peripheral blood. As DNA, the CDR3 is TGTGCCAGCAGCTCTGTCAACCAACTAGCGACGAACACCGGGGAGCTGTTTTTT. It specifies CASSSVNQLATNTGELFF.